This TCR beta chain was observed in a study of early T cells in non-severe SARS-CoV-2 infection. Whole-study context: It was bulk RNA from unsorted whole blood that was sequenced, and the chains were unpaired. Study-wide points: Matches to VDJdb favored anti-spike CD8 responses and missed private and CD4 specificities.

The library protocol tagged individual cDNA molecules with unique molecular identifiers. TCRdb reprocessed the 5' RACE reads with MiXCR, giving one entry per CDR3 protein. The data contain tens of thousands of distinct CDR3 sequences, 5.4% of them seen just once; the ten biggest clones take up about 5.5%. This CDR3 comprises 14 residues. Trimming took 5 bases from V and 5 from J; bases not matched to a gene: 10. Germline loops: CDR1 DFQATT, CDR2 SNEGSKA (reference sequence). This clonotype has at least ten counts. Antigen specificity is unknown. The chain recombines TRBV20-1 with TRBJ2-3; TRBD1 matches at 7 bases. This sample comprised whole blood, obtained at baseline. The clonotype was recovered from an adult who was a healthcare worker with PCR-confirmed SARS-CoV-2 infection or an uninfected control (not recorded which). CDR3 protein: CSAGDRVRRDTQYF. CDR3 in DNA: TGCAGTGCTGGCGACAGGGTGAGGAGAGATACGCAGTATTTT.